This entry features one T cell receptor beta chain sequence. The clone's antigen remains unknown. It has no much larger one-base neighbor in the sample; base qualities were not kept. This sample is drawn from a study of T cells in Graves' hyperthyroidism and ophthalmopathy (dated 2019 in TCRdb). Context from the whole study: Peripheral blood was sampled at the time of initial diagnosis, prior to any treatment. Prospective prediction of ophthalmopathy was tested in an independent validation cohort of fewer than 20 hyperthyroidism patients and some 17 patients who later progressed to ophthalmopathy. The 85 to 100 discovery patients were divided at random into training and test sets in a 7:3 ratio. According to the paper, TCR Vbeta CDR3 sequencing was carried out on 135 peripheral blood samples, which came from fewer than 50 ophthalmopathy, under 80 hyperthyroidism and around 17 progressor patients. After blood sampling, hyperthyroidism patients were treated with methimazole at a starting dose of 30 mg daily, and ophthalmopathy patients were treated with high-dose intravenous methylprednisolone. In about 6 Graves' hyperthyroidism patients, the study also compared T-cell repertoires from thyroid tissue with T-cell repertoires from blood. A discovery cohort of roughly 96 patients, 43 with Graves' ophthalmopathy and about 58 with stable Graves' hyperthyroidism, was used to find distinguishing TCR V-J signatures. General conclusions and limits of the study: Most expanded thyroid clonotypes (frequency above 0.001) were also found in blood, which suggests that blood repertoires may mirror thyroid immune responses. Sample size was not statistically predetermined, and investigators were not blinded to group allocation. In validation, the model predicted progression to ophthalmopathy a median of 6.5 months before onset, with approximately 71% sensitivity and roughly 72% specificity. A model built on a 13 V-J signature distinguished ophthalmopathy from stable hyperthyroidism, reaching around 87% sensitivity and 81.08% specificity in cross-validation and 80%/75% in testing.

Stable Graves' hyperthyroidism was defined as the absence of progression to ophthalmopathy over 18 months of follow-up. The hyperthyroidism patients were between 18 and 65 years old and newly diagnosed, with a disease duration of less than 2 months. Any patient with an uncontrolled infection, another autoimmune disease, pregnancy or lactation was excluded. Clinical symptoms, serum thyroxine and TRAb, thyroid ultrasound, and orbital computed tomography formed the basis for the diagnoses. PBMCs were separated from under 11 ml of fresh peripheral blood using Ficoll-Paque density gradient centrifugation. Trizol reagent was used to extract total RNA, and RNA quality was then checked on an Agilent 2100 Bioanalyzer. The CDR3 runs 17 amino acids, cysteine and phenylalanine included. The kept DNA is CDR3 alone, 51 bases in frame from the first base. CDR1 SGHTA and CDR2 FQGNSA are derived from the germline V gene. Deletion took 1 base off V and 0 bases off J, with a span of 15 bases between the germline ends.

Amplification of TCR beta CDR3 regions was carried out from RNA transcripts. For the first round of RT-PCR on the TCR CDR3, the HTBI primer set was used together with the Qiagen OneStep RT-PCR kit. A second multiplex PCR round built the libraries, followed by size selection and purification. Libraries were sequenced paired-end with 100 bp reads on an Illumina HiSeq2000. As for the authors' bioinformatics: SOAPnuke was used to process the raw data, removing reads that contained adapters or uncalled bases, had a mean Phred below 15, or lacked an exact match to the constant primer or identifier. High-quality paired reads were merged using COPE v1.2.5, and each unique nucleotide sequence was defined as a clonotype. MiTCR v1.1 was used to align clonotypes to the IMGT TRBV, TRBD and TRBJ reference segments. Analysis was restricted to V-J combinations with a frequency above 0.0001, which covered about 99% of repertoires. A TCS score was defined as the ratio of F50 (clonal expansion) to E x V (chaos), with BLOSUM62-based TCRdist applied between CDR3 peptides within each V-J. Welch's t-statistics and random forest reduced roughly 500 V-J features to roughly 13, which were used in a naive Bayes classifier (R e1071). The similarity between thyroid and blood repertoires was quantified using the Morisita-Horn index. TCRdb trimmed public reads at Q25 via fastp, called clones via MiXCR and kept in-frame beta chains. Duplicate CDR3 protein sequences are folded into a single record with the most common DNA and genes. TCRdb assigned the V and J calls; the authors' analysis was not used. The table for this sample lists hundreds of thousands of distinct CDR3 sequences; about two fifths of them were counted only once. Of the sample, 7.5% to 9.5% is held by the ten largest clones.

The sequence was collected from a man aged 18 to 29 with Graves' hyperthyroidism. Specimen: blood. The chain employs TRBV7-2 and TRBJ1-1; perhaps TRBD1 is the D gene, with 5 bases matching. The CDR3 region: CASSLVPRVRLNTEAFF. The DNA is TGTGCCAGCAGCTTAGTTCCCAGGGTGCGGTTGAACACTGAAGCTTTCTTT.